This TCR beta chain is drawn from a study of cytomegalovirus exposure and HLA in healthy donors. Turning to the study itself: Among the 300 to 500 donors who were genotyped, 81% fell in the genetic ancestry cluster that is associated with self-reported Caucasian donors. Study-wide results and limits: Among TCR beta chains of equal frequency, HLA-associated ones were more clonally expanded in a later analysis. Researchers reportedly found TCR beta sequences accurately predicted most subjects' HLA-A and HLA-B alleles.

Though nominally healthy at sampling, donors likely had unrecorded immune exposures. This clone has a handful of counts. Its antigen is unidentified. This CDR3 region has 13 residues. The germline V gene has CDR1 SGHAT and CDR2 FQNNGV. V was pared by 2 bases and J by 5 bases, with 9 bases between. The PCR ran on 60 Vbeta and 13 Jbeta primers. Profiled with immunoSEQ multiplex PCR; TCRdb holds only in-frame clones, not every one. The sample has 140,000 to 150,000 clones; 70% are singletons. The receptor was derived from a woman aged 55-69 years in good health and CMV-seropositive. The chain combines TRBV11-2 with TRBJ1-1, with a weak D call TRBD1 (5 bases). Sequencing input: PBMCs. CDR3 bases: TGTGCCAGCAGCTTACTGACAGCTACTGAAGCTTTCTTT. Translation gives CASSLLTATEAFF. The full variable domain, in which reference TRBV11-2 and TRBJ1-1 provide the parts outside the CDR3, is EAGVAQSPRYKIIEKRQSVAFWCNPISGHATLYWYQQILGQGPKLLIQFQNNGVVDDSQLPKDRFSAERLKGVDSTLKIQPAKLEDSAVYLCASSLLTATEAFFGQGTRLTVV.